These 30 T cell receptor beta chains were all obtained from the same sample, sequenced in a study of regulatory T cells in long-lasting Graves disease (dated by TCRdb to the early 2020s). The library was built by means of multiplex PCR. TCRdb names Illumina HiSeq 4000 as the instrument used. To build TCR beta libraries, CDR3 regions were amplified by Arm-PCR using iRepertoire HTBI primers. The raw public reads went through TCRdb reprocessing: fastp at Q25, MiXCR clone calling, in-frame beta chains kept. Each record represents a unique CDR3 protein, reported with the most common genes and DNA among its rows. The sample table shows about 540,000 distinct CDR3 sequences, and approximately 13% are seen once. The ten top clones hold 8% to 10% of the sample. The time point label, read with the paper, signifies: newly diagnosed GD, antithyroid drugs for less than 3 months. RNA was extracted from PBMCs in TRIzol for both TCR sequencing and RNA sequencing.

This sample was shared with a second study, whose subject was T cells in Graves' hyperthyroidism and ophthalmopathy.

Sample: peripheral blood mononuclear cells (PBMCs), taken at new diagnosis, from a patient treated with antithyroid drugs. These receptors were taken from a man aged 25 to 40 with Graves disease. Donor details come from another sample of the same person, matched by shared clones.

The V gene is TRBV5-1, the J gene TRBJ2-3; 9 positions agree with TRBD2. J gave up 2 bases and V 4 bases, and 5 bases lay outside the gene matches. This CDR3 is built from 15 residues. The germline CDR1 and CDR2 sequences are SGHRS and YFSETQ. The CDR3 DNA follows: TGCGCCAGCAGCCAGCGACTAGCGGACACAGATACGCAGTATTTT. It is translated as CASSQRLADTDTQYF.

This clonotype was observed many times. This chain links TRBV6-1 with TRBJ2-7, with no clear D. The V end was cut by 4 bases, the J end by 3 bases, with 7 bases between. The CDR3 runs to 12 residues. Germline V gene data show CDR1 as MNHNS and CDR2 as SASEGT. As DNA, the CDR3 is TGTGCCAGCAGTGTAGGCCTCTACGAGCAGTACTTC. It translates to CASSVGLYEQYF.

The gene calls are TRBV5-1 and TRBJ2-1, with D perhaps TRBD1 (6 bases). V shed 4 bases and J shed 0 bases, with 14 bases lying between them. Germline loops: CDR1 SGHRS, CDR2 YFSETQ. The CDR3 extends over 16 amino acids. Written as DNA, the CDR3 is TGCGCCAGCAGCGAAAGAGGACAGAACTCCTACAATGAGCAGTTCTTC. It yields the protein CASSERGQNSYNEQFF.

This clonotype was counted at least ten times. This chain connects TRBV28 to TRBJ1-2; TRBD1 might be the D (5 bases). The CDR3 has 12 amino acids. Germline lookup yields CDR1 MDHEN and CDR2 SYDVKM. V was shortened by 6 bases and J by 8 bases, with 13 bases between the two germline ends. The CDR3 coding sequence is TGTGCCAGCAGGCGCGAGTGGGACGGCTACACCTTC. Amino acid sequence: CASRREWDGYTF.

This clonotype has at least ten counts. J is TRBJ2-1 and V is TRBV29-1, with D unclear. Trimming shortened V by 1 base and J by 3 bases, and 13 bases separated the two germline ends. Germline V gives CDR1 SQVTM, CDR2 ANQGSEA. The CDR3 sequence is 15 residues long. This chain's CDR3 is CSVEGLGRNYNEQFF. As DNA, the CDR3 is TGCAGCGTTGAAGGGCTCGGGCGAAACTACAATGAGCAGTTCTTC.

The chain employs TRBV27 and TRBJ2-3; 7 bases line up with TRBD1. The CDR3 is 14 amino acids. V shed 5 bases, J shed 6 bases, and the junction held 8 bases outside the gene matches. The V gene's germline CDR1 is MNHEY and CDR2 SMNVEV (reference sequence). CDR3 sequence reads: CASSPGQSHDTQYF. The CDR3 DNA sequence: TGTGCCAGCAGTCCGGGACAGTCCCACGATACGCAGTATTTT.

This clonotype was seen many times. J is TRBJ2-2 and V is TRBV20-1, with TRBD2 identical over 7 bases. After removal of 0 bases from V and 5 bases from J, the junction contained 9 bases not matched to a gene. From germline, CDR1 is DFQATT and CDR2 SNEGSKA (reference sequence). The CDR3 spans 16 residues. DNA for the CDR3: TGCAGTGCTAGAGATCAGAGGGAGGGCCAAACCGGGGAGCTGTTTTTT. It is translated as CSARDQREGQTGELFF.

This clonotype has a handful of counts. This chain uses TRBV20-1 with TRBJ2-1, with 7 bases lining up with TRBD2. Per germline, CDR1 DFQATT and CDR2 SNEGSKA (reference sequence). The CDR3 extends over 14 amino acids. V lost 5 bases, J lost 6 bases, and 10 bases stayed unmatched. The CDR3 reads CSAYRGVLRNEQFF. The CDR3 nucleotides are TGCAGTGCTTACCGGGGGGTTCTCCGCAATGAGCAGTTCTTC.

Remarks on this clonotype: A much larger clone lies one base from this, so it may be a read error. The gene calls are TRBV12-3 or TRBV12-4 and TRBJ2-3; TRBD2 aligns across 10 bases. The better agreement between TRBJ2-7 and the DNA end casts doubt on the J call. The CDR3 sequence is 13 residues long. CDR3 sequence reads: CASRLAGYNEQYF. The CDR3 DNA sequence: TGTGCCAGTAGACTAGCGGGTTACAATGAGCAGTACTTC.

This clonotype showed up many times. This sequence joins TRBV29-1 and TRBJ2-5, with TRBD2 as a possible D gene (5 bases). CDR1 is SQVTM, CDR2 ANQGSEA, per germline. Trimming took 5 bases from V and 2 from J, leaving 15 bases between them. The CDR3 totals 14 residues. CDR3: CSVTPEGNQETQYF. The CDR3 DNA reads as TGCAGCGTTACCCCCGAGGGAAATCAAGAGACCCAGTACTTC.

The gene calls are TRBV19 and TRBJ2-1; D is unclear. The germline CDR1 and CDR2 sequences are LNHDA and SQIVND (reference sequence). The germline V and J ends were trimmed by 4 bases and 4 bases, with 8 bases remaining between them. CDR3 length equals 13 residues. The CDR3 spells CASSRTFYNEQFF. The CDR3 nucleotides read TGTGCCAGTAGTAGGACCTTTTACAATGAGCAGTTCTTC. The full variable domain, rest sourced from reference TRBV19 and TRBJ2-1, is DGGITQSPKYLFRKEGQNVTLSCEQNLNHDAMYWYRQDPGQGLRLIYYSQIVNDFQKGDIAEGYSVSREKKESFPLTVTSAQKNPTAFYLCASSRTFYNEQFFGPGTRLTVL.

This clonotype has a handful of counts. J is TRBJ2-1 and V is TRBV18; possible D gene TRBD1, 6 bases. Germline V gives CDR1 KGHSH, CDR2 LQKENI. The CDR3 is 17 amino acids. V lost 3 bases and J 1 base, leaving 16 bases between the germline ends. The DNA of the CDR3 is TGTGCCAGCTCACCGAACAGGGTCCTAGATTCCTACAATGAGCAGTTCTTC. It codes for CASSPNRVLDSYNEQFF.

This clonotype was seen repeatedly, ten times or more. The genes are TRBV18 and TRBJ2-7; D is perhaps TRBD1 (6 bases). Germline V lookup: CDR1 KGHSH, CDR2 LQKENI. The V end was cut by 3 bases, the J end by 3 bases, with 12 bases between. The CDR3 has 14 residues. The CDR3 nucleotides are TGTGCCAGCTCACCGGGACAAACTCGCTACGAGCAGTACTTC. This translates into CASSPGQTRYEQYF.

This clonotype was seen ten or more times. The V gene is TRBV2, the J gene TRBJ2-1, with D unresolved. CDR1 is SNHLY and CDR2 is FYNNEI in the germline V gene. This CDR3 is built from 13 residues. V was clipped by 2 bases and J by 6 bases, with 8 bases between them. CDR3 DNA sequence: TGTGCCAGCAGTGAATTTGGTCGCAATGAGCAGTTCTTC. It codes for CASSEFGRNEQFF. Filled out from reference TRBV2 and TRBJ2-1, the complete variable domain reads EPEVTQTPSHQVTQMGQEVILRCVPISNHLYFYWYRQILGQKVEFLVSFYNNEISEKSEIFDDQFSVERPDGSNFTLKIRSTKLEDSAMYFCASSEFGRNEQFFGPGTRLTVL.

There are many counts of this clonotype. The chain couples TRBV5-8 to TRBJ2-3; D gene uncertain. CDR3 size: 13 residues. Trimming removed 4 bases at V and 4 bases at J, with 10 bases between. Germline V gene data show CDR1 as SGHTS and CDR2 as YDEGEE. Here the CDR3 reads CASSPVGADTQYF. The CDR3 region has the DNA TGTGCCAGCAGCCCCGTGGGCGCAGATACGCAGTATTTT.

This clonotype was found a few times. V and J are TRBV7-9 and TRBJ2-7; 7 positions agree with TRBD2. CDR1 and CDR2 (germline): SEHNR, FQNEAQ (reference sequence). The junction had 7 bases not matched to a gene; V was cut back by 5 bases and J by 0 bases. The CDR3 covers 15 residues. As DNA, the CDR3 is TGTGCCAGCAGCCAGACGGCGGGGGACTCCTACGAGCAGTACTTC. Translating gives CASSQTAGDSYEQYF.

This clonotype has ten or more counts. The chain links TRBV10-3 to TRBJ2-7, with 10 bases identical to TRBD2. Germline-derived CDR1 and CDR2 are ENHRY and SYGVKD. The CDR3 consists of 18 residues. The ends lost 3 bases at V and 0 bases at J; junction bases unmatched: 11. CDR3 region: CAISDHPGLALSSYEQYF. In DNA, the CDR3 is TGTGCCATCAGTGACCACCCGGGACTAGCGCTTAGCTCCTACGAGCAGTACTTC.

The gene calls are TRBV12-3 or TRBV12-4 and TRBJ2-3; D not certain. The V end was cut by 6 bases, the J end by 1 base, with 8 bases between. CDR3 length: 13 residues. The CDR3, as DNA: TGTGCCAGCAGGTTGGGTGGCACAGATACGCAGTATTTT. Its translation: CASRLGGTDTQYF.

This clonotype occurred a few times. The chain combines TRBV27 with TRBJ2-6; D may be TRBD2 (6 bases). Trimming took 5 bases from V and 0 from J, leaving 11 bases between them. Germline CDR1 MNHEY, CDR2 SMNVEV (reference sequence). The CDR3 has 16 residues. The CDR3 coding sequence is TGTGCCAGCAGTCTGGACGGGGGCTCTGGGGCCAACGTCCTGACTTTC. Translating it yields CASSLDGGSGANVLTF.

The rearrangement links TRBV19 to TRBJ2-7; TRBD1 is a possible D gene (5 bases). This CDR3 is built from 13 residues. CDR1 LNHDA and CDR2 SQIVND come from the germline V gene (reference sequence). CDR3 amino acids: CASKGSPAYEQYF. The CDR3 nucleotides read TGTGCTTCTAAGGGGTCGCCGGCCTACGAGCAGTACTTC.

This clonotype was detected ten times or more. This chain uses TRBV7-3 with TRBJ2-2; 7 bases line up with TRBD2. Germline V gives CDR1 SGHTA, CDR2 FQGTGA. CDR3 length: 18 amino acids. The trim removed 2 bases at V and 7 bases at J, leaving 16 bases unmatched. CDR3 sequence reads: CASSLWAGVPGVSGELFF. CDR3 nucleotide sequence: TGTGCCAGCAGCTTATGGGCGGGAGTCCCGGGTGTCAGCGGGGAGCTGTTTTTT.

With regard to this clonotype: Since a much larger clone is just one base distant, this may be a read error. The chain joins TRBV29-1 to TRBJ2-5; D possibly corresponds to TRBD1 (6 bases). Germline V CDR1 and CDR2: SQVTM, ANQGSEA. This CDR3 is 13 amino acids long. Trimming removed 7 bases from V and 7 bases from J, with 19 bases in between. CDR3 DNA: TGCAGCGCTAATCTAGGGGGTGAGGGGACCCAGTACTTC. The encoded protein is CSANLGGEGTQYF.

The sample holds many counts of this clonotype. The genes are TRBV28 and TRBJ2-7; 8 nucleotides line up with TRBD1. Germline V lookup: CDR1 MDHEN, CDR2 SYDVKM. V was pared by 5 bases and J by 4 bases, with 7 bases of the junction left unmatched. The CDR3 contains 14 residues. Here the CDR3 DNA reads TGTGCCAGCAGTCCCCTGGGACAGGAGTACGAGCAGTACTTC. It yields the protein CASSPLGQEYEQYF. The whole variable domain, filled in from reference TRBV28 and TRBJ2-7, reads DVKVTQSSRYLVKRTGEKVFLECVQDMDHENMFWYRQDPGLGLRLIYFSYDVKMKEKGDIPEGYSVSREKKERFSLILESASTNQTSMYLCASSPLGQEYEQYFGPGTRLTVT.

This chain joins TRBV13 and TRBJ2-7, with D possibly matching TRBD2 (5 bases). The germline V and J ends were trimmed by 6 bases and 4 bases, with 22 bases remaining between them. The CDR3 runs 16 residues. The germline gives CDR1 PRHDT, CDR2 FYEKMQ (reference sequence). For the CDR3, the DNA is TGTGCCAGCAGTCACCGATACCCGGGAAGGGCTTACGAGCAGTACTTC. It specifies CASSHRYPGRAYEQYF.

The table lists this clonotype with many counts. The CDR3 DNA reads TGTGCCAGCTCACCAGGCGACAGGGGGCTCTACGAGCAGTACTTC. Translation: CASSPGDRGLYEQYF. V is TRBV18 and J is TRBJ2-7, with 10 bases identical to TRBD1. Germline V CDR1 and CDR2: KGHSH, LQKENI. The V gene end was trimmed by 2 bases and the J gene end by 3 bases; junction bases not matched to a gene: 4. This CDR3 contains 15 residues.

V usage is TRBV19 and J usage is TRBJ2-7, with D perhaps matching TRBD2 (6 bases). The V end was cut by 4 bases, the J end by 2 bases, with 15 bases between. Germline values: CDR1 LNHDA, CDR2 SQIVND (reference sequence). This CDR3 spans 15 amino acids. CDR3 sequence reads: CASSTSGAPAYEQYF. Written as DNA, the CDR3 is TGTGCCAGTAGTACGTCGGGAGCCCCGGCCTACGAGCAGTACTTC.

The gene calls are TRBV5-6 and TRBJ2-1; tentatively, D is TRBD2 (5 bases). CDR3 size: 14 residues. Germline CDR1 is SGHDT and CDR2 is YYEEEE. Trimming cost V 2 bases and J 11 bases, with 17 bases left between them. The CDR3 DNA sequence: TGTGCCAGCAGCTTTTCTAGCCCCCCCAGGAAGCAGTTCTTC. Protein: CASSFSSPPRKQFF.

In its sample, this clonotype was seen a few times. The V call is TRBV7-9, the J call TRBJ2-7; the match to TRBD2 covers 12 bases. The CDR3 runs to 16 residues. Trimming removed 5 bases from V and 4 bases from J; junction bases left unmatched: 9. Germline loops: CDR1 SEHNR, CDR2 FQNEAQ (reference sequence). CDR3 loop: CASSVTTSGRVYEQYF. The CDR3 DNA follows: TGTGCCAGCAGCGTGACGACTAGCGGGAGAGTATACGAGCAGTACTTC.

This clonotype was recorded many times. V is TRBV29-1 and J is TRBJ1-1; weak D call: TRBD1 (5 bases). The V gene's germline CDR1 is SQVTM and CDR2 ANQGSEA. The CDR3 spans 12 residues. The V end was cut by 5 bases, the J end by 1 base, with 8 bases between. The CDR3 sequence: CSVSGQNTEAFF. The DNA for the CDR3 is TGCAGCGTTTCTGGACAGAACACTGAAGCTTTCTTT.

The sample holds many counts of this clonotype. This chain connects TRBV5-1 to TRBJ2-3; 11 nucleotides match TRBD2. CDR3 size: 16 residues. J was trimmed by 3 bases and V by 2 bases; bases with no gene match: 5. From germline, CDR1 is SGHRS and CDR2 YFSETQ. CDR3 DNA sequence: TGCGCCAGCAGCTTAACTAGCGGGAGAGGGACAGATACGCAGTATTTT. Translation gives CASSLTSGRGTDTQYF.